A selection of T cell receptor beta chains follows, all from one sample in a study of T cells in Graves' hyperthyroidism and ophthalmopathy. TCRdb recomputed calls from the multiplex PCR reads with MiXCR, one row per CDR3 protein. The top ten hold less than 25% of the sample, which has around 380,000 distinct CDR3 sequences, approximately 13% seen once. The sequenced sample consisted of blood. These receptor sequences come from a man aged 30 to 39 with Graves' hyperthyroidism that later progressed to Graves' ophthalmopathy. CDR3s leave out the opening cysteine and the closing phenylalanine or tryptophan.

J gene | V gene | CDR3 protein
TRBJ2-7 | TRBV20-1 | SAGGTSGLDEQY
TRBJ2-2 | TRBV12-3/TRBV12-4 | ASSPPGGNTGELF
TRBJ1-1 | TRBV20-1 | SARSQQAAVEAF
TRBJ1-2 | TRBV25-1 | ASGDYRVGGGYT
TRBJ1-4 | TRBV7-8 | ASSEITGSADVGEKLF
TRBJ1-2 | TRBV5-4 | ASSLPGQNYGYT
TRBJ1-1 | TRBV5-6 | ASSGGWGTEAF
TRBJ1-5 | TRBV28 | ASTLGQGGQPQH
TRBJ2-1 | TRBV3-1 | ASSPSGTGGGNEQF
TRBJ1-2 | TRBV12-3/TRBV12-4 | ASSSPGQGTYGYT
TRBJ2-5 | TRBV18 | ASSPGLAQETQY
TRBJ2-7 | TRBV12-3/TRBV12-4 | ASSLNIGEQY
TRBJ1-1 | TRBV27 | ASSVTGSTEAF
TRBJ1-3 | TRBV6-5 | ASSYSNSGLRNTIY
TRBJ1-1 | TRBV6-1 | ASTRGEKAF
TRBJ2-1 | TRBV9 | ASSVNNEQF